Listed below are T cell receptor beta chains from one sample, sequenced in a study of blood T cells in healthy people across ages. TCRdb independently ran MiXCR on the 5' RACE reads; one entry per CDR3 protein. The repertoire holds over a million distinct CDR3 sequences, with 59% as singletons. Sequencing input: blood. All receptors come from a man aged 18 to 30 in good health. The CDR3 runs from the conserved cysteine through the conserved F or W. Fields, in order: CDR3 protein, CDR3 DNA, J gene, clone size, V gene, D gene. D genes are given only for firm matches. Only part of the rows carry a size: once, few, many, or a class if the clone is expanded.

CDR3aa: CASSPLDSLSNEKLFF; CDR3nt: TGTGCCAGCAGTCCCCTCGACAGCCTTAGTAATGAAAAACTGTTTTTT; j_gene: TRBJ1-4; abundance: -; v_gene: TRBV27; d_gene: -
CDR3aa: CASSLSYAAGGVERYF; CDR3nt: TGTGCCAGCAGTTTATCTTACGCTGCGGGCGGGGTTGAGCGGTACTTC; j_gene: TRBJ2-7; abundance: once; v_gene: TRBV12-3/TRBV12-4; d_gene: -
CDR3aa: CASSEGETASVYGYTF; CDR3nt: TGTGCCAGCAGTGAAGGAGAAACGGCTTCCGTCTATGGCTACACCTTC; j_gene: TRBJ1-2; abundance: few; v_gene: TRBV6-1; d_gene: -
CDR3aa: CASSRLTEGRNEQYF; CDR3nt: TGTGCCAGCAGCCGGCTAACGGAGGGCCGCAATGAGCAGTACTTC; j_gene: TRBJ2-7; abundance: -; v_gene: TRBV3-1; d_gene: -
CDR3aa: CASSQHVAYNEQFF; CDR3nt: TGCGCCAGCAGCCAACATGTGGCCTACAATGAGCAGTTCTTC; j_gene: TRBJ2-1; abundance: -; v_gene: TRBV4-1; d_gene: -
CDR3aa: CSARRGDGYTF; CDR3nt: TGCAGTGCTAGGCGAGGGGATGGCTACACCTTC; j_gene: TRBJ1-2; abundance: -; v_gene: TRBV20-1; d_gene: -
CDR3aa: CSVGLLETQYF; CDR3nt: TGCAGCGTTGGACTCCTAGAGACCCAGTACTTC; j_gene: TRBJ2-5; abundance: few; v_gene: TRBV29-1; d_gene: -
CDR3aa: CASRPFMGGGYTF; CDR3nt: TGTGCCAGCAGACCGTTTATGGGGGGGGGCTACACCTTC; j_gene: TRBJ1-2; abundance: once; v_gene: TRBV27; d_gene: -
CDR3aa: CASGPLQATHEQYF; CDR3nt: TGTGCCAGCGGTCCCTTACAGGCAACGCACGAGCAGTACTTC; j_gene: TRBJ2-7; abundance: once; v_gene: TRBV7-8; d_gene: -
CDR3aa: CASGLAQGTGVLQETQYF; CDR3nt: TGTGCTAGTGGTTTGGCTCAAGGGACAGGGGTTCTCCAAGAGACCCAGTACTTC; j_gene: TRBJ2-5; abundance: -; v_gene: TRBV12-5; d_gene: TRBD1
CDR3aa: CASSRGDRVSNYGYTF; CDR3nt: TGTGCCAGCAGCCGGGGGGACAGGGTCTCTAACTATGGCTACACCTTC; j_gene: TRBJ1-2; abundance: few; v_gene: TRBV3-1; d_gene: TRBD1
CDR3aa: CASIPGTGLNMQYF; CDR3nt: TGTGCCAGCATCCCCGGGACAGGGCTTAATATGCAGTACTTC; j_gene: TRBJ2-7; abundance: -; v_gene: TRBV12-3/TRBV12-4; d_gene: TRBD1
CDR3aa: CATRAAWGYNEQFF; CDR3nt: TGTGCCACCCGTGCAGCCTGGGGGTACAATGAGCAGTTCTTC; j_gene: TRBJ2-1; abundance: -; v_gene: TRBV12-3/TRBV12-4; d_gene: -
CDR3aa: CAISEGTTGVNEQYF; CDR3nt: TGTGCCATCAGTGAGGGGACGACAGGGGTCAACGAGCAGTACTTC; j_gene: TRBJ2-7; abundance: few; v_gene: TRBV10-3; d_gene: TRBD1
CDR3aa: CASSVGWGMETQYF; CDR3nt: TGTGCCAGCAGCGTAGGGTGGGGAATGGAGACCCAGTACTTC; j_gene: TRBJ2-5; abundance: -; v_gene: TRBV9; d_gene: -
CDR3aa: CSVETGAEYEQYF; CDR3nt: TGCAGCGTTGAGACTGGCGCAGAATACGAGCAGTACTTC; j_gene: TRBJ2-7; abundance: few; v_gene: TRBV29-1; d_gene: -
CDR3aa: CAIRAGGSSYEQYF; CDR3nt: TGTGCCATCAGGGCCGGGGGGTCCTCCTACGAGCAGTACTTC; j_gene: TRBJ2-7; abundance: -; v_gene: TRBV10-3; d_gene: TRBD2
CDR3aa: CASSQSLLTETGRYGYTF; CDR3nt: TGCGCCAGCAGCCAATCTCTTCTTACAGAAACCGGACGCTATGGCTACACCTTC; j_gene: TRBJ1-2; abundance: once; v_gene: TRBV4-1; d_gene: -
CDR3aa: CSVQSDGTGHGYTF; CDR3nt: TGCAGCGTCCAGTCCGACGGGACGGGGCATGGCTACACCTTC; j_gene: TRBJ1-2; abundance: few; v_gene: TRBV29-1; d_gene: -
CDR3aa: CAGSTRIPSKNTDTQYF; CDR3nt: TGCGCCGGCAGCACAAGGATCCCGAGTAAAAACACAGATACGCAGTATTTT; j_gene: TRBJ2-3; abundance: -; v_gene: TRBV4-1; d_gene: -
CDR3aa: CASSSFVTSGRQTQYF; CDR3nt: TGTGCCAGCAGCTCTTTCGTGACTAGCGGGAGACAGACCCAGTACTTC; j_gene: TRBJ2-5; abundance: -; v_gene: TRBV5-5; d_gene: TRBD2
CDR3aa: CASSYYTGGLNYSYTF; CDR3nt: TGTGCCAGCAGCTACTATACCGGCGGACTAAACTATAGCTACACCTTC; j_gene: TRBJ1-2; abundance: -; v_gene: TRBV7-6; d_gene: -
CDR3aa: CASSDGAVGDTQYF; CDR3nt: TGCGCCAGCAGTGATGGCGCGGTAGGAGATACGCAGTATTTT; j_gene: TRBJ2-3; abundance: -; v_gene: TRBV10-1; d_gene: -
CDR3aa: CATSRDPGIRYEQYF; CDR3nt: TGTGCCACCAGCAGAGATCCCGGAATCCGCTACGAGCAGTACTTC; j_gene: TRBJ2-7; abundance: few; v_gene: TRBV15; d_gene: -
CDR3aa: CASSLMDRNTEAFF; CDR3nt: TGTGCCAGCAGCTTAATGGACAGGAACACTGAAGCTTTCTTT; j_gene: TRBJ1-1; abundance: -; v_gene: TRBV7-2; d_gene: -
CDR3aa: CASSVKTGGFYGYTF; CDR3nt: TGTGCCAGCAGCGTGAAGACAGGGGGCTTCTATGGCTACACCTTC; j_gene: TRBJ1-2; abundance: many; v_gene: TRBV7-2; d_gene: TRBD1
CDR3aa: CASSGQGGENIQYF; CDR3nt: TGTGCCAGCAGCGGACAGGGGGGTGAAAACATTCAGTACTTC; j_gene: TRBJ2-4; abundance: -; v_gene: TRBV7-9; d_gene: TRBD1
CDR3aa: CASSPRGSSTAKNIQYF; CDR3nt: TGCGCCAGCAGCCCCCGGGGGTCAAGCACAGCCAAAAACATTCAGTACTTC; j_gene: TRBJ2-4; abundance: few; v_gene: TRBV4-1; d_gene: -
CDR3aa: CATSGVGGDSQETQYF; CDR3nt: TGTGCCACCAGTGGCGTGGGGGGGGACTCCCAAGAGACCCAGTACTTC; j_gene: TRBJ2-5; abundance: -; v_gene: TRBV24-1; d_gene: TRBD2
CDR3aa: CSVESVGGEQYF; CDR3nt: TGCAGCGTTGAATCCGTGGGGGGCGAGCAGTACTTC; j_gene: TRBJ2-7; abundance: few; v_gene: TRBV29-1; d_gene: -
CDR3aa: CASRTPYNSPLHF; CDR3nt: TGTGCCAGCAGAACACCTTATAATTCACCCCTCCACTTT; j_gene: TRBJ1-6; abundance: -; v_gene: TRBV27; d_gene: -
CDR3aa: CAITPGTQPDYEQYF; CDR3nt: TGTGCCATCACCCCCGGGACACAGCCAGACTACGAGCAGTACTTC; j_gene: TRBJ2-7; abundance: -; v_gene: TRBV10-3; d_gene: -
CDR3aa: CASSLWASGSSCEQYF; CDR3nt: TGCGCCAGCAGCTTGTGGGCTAGCGGGAGCTCCTGCGAGCAGTACTTC; j_gene: TRBJ2-7; abundance: few; v_gene: TRBV5-1; d_gene: TRBD2
CDR3aa: CASSLSGEQYF; CDR3nt: TGTGCCAGCAGCTTATCGGGCGAGCAGTACTTC; j_gene: TRBJ2-7; abundance: many; v_gene: TRBV27; d_gene: -
CDR3aa: CASSLQINRGRYGYTF; CDR3nt: TGTGCCAGCAGTCTCCAAATTAACAGGGGACGGTATGGCTACACCTTC; j_gene: TRBJ1-2; abundance: -; v_gene: TRBV28; d_gene: TRBD1
CDR3aa: CASSFEERGEKLFF; CDR3nt: TGTGCCAGCAGTTTCGAGGAGCGGGGTGAAAAACTGTTTTTT; j_gene: TRBJ1-4; abundance: -; v_gene: TRBV12-3/TRBV12-4; d_gene: -
CDR3aa: CASSYSHRDRDPQPQHF; CDR3nt: TGTGCCAGCAGTTACTCTCACCGAGACAGGGATCCTCAGCCCCAGCATTTT; j_gene: TRBJ1-5; abundance: -; v_gene: TRBV6-5; d_gene: TRBD1
CDR3aa: CSVGGAAGADVLTF; CDR3nt: TGCAGCGTTGGGGGGGCAGCTGGGGCCGACGTCCTGACTTTC; j_gene: TRBJ2-6; abundance: -; v_gene: TRBV29-1; d_gene: -
CDR3aa: CASSETHNSYEQYF; CDR3nt: TGTGCCAGCAGTGAAACCCACAACTCCTACGAGCAGTACTTC; j_gene: TRBJ2-7; abundance: few; v_gene: TRBV2; d_gene: -
CDR3aa: CASSYSTGGLAKSYEQYF; CDR3nt: TGTGCCAGCAGTTACTCGACCGGGGGGCTAGCGAAGAGCTACGAGCAGTACTTC; j_gene: TRBJ2-7; abundance: -; v_gene: TRBV6-5; d_gene: -
CDR3aa: CASTSSGTVGSIQYF; CDR3nt: TGTGCCAGCACCTCTTCCGGGACAGTGGGAAGCATTCAGTACTTC; j_gene: TRBJ2-4; abundance: -; v_gene: TRBV16; d_gene: TRBD1
CDR3aa: CTSSVGTQETQYF; CDR3nt: TGTACCAGCAGTGTGGGGACACAAGAGACCCAGTACTTC; j_gene: TRBJ2-5; abundance: -; v_gene: TRBV25-1; d_gene: -
CDR3aa: CSVDLQKIQPGGYTF; CDR3nt: TGCAGCGTTGACCTTCAAAAAATACAACCGGGGGGCTACACCTTC; j_gene: TRBJ1-2; abundance: -; v_gene: TRBV29-1; d_gene: -
CDR3aa: CASSLAGIKETQYF; CDR3nt: TGTGCCAGCAGCTTAGCAGGGATTAAAGAGACCCAGTACTTC; j_gene: TRBJ2-5; abundance: -; v_gene: TRBV13; d_gene: -
CDR3aa: CASSQIAGEVSEQFF; CDR3nt: TGTGCCAGCAGCCAAATAGCGGGAGAGGTCAGTGAGCAGTTCTTC; j_gene: TRBJ2-1; abundance: once; v_gene: TRBV4-2; d_gene: TRBD2